The rows below give T cell receptor beta chains drawn from one sample of a study of blood T cell repertoires in COVID-19. This table comes from immunoSEQ multiplex PCR, and its TCRdb copy is limited to in-frame clones, with some not included. This repertoire shows 78,000 or so clones, about 80% found once; its top ten account for about 6.5%. The sequencing sample was made of peripheral blood. All receptors come from a woman aged 60-75 years with acute or convalescent COVID-19. The CDR3 runs from the conserved cysteine through the conserved F or W. Fields, in order: D gene, clone size, J gene, V gene, CDR3 DNA, CDR3 protein. A D gene is named only where the DNA matches it firmly. Clone size appears in some rows only: once, few, many, or a class for an expanded clone.

>TRBD1|.|TRBJ1-1|TRBV3-1/TRBV3-2
TGTGCCAGCAGCCACTTACAGGGGGAGCGAGCTTTCTTT
CASSHLQGERAFF
>TRBD1|.|TRBJ1-4|TRBV19
TGTGCCAGTAGTAAATTTCCGGGACAGGGTCAGTCGGGCGTGGGACTGTTTTTT
CASSKFPGQGQSGVGLFF
>TRBD1|once|TRBJ1-2|TRBV19
TGTGCCAGTAGTATAGTACAGGGGGCTGGCTACACCTTC
CASSIVQGAGYTF
>.|.|TRBJ1-6|TRBV3-1/TRBV3-2
TGTGCCAGCAGTTCCGACAGATATTCACCCCTCCACTTT
CASSSDRYSPLHF
>.|.|TRBJ2-3|TRBV5-4
TGTGCCAGCAGCTTGGTCAGGGAGGTGAATACGCAGTATTTT
CASSLVREVNTQYF
>.|.|TRBJ1-2|TRBV24-1
TGTGCCACCAGAGCCAGGACGGCGGGGACCGGCTACACCTTC
CATRARTAGTGYTF
>TRBD2|.|TRBJ2-3|TRBV30
TGTGCCTGGGACGGGGGGGCCCTAGATACGCAGTATTTT
CAWDGGALDTQYF
>.|.|TRBJ2-1|TRBV7-2
TGTGCCAGCAGCCTTCACAGGGTTGAGCAGTTCTTC
CASSLHRVEQFF
>TRBD1|.|TRBJ1-2|TRBV5-4
TGTGCCAGCAGCGACTCTGACAGGGCCCGCTATGGCTACACCTTC
CASSDSDRARYGYTF
>TRBD1|.|TRBJ2-2|TRBV5-6
TGTGCCGGGTCGAGGGACAGCACCGGGGAGCTGTTTTTT
CAGSRDSTGELFF
>.|few|TRBJ2-3|TRBV6-5
TGTGCCAGCGCGAAGGGAGCAGATACGCAGTATTTT
CASAKGADTQYF
>.|once|TRBJ2-4|TRBV19
TGTGCCAGTAGTCCTGACCCGAACAGACTAGTAGCCAAAAACATTCAGTACTTC
CASSPDPNRLVAKNIQYF
>.|.|TRBJ1-5|TRBV4-1
TGCGCCAGCAGCCAGGCAGTCGCTTCTGGGCCCCAGCATTTT
CASSQAVASGPQHF
>.|.|TRBJ1-4|TRBV6-1
TGTGCCAGCAGTGAAGCGAAAGCCCCCAGGCCTAATGAAAAACTGTTTTTT
CASSEAKAPRPNEKLFF
>.|.|TRBJ1-1|TRBV14
TGTGCCAGCAGCCAATTCATGAACACTGAAGCTTTCTTT
CASSQFMNTEAFF
>.|.|TRBJ1-4|TRBV3-1/TRBV3-2
TGTGCCAGCAGCCAATACCCACCAGGGCCTAATGAAAAACTGTTTTTT
CASSQYPPGPNEKLFF
>TRBD2|.|TRBJ2-3|TRBV4-2
TGTGCCAGCAGCCCAAGGACTAGCGGGGGGGCGAGCCCAGATACGCAGTATTTT
CASSPRTSGGASPDTQYF
>.|.|TRBJ1-1|TRBV6-5
TGTGCCAGCAGAGGACAGCCCGGAGATGAAGCTTTCTTT
CASRGQPGDEAFF
>TRBD2|once|TRBJ2-5|TRBV6-2/TRBV6-3
TGTGCCAGCAGTTACCCGGGACTAGCGGGGGAGCAAGAGACCCAGTACTTC
CASSYPGLAGEQETQYF
>.|.|TRBJ2-7|TRBV10-3
TGTGCCATCAGTGTCGGGGAATTCGGCTACGAGCAGTACTTC
CAISVGEFGYEQYF
>.|.|TRBJ1-5|TRBV6-5
TGTGCCAGCAGTCTAACGGTGAATAGCAATCAGCCCCAGCATTTT
CASSLTVNSNQPQHF
>.|.|TRBJ1-6|TRBV2
TGTGCCAGCAGTGAAGCGCGACTAAATTCACCCCTCCACTTT
CASSEARLNSPLHF
>.|.|TRBJ1-2|TRBV6-1
TGTGCCAGCAGTGAAGCGAACACACAGTACTATGGCTACACCTTC
CASSEANTQYYGYTF
>TRBD2|large|TRBJ2-6|TRBV24-1
TGTGCCACCAGTGAAGGACTAGCGGGGGCCTGGGCCAACGTCCTGACTTTC
CATSEGLAGAWANVLTF
>.|.|TRBJ1-3|TRBV6-1
TGTGCCAGCAGTGACGACACGGGAAACACCATATATTTT
CASSDDTGNTIYF
>TRBD1|once|TRBJ1-6|TRBV6-4
TGTGCCAGGGAGACAGGGCATAATTCACCCCTCCACTTT
CARETGHNSPLHF
>.|.|TRBJ2-4|TRBV12-3/TRBV12-4
TGTGCCAGCAGTTTAATGGAAGGGGACATTCAGTACTTC
CASSLMEGDIQYF
>TRBD2|.|TRBJ2-1|TRBV25-1
TGTGCCAGCAGTCCTAGCGGGGAGTTCTACAATGAGCAGTTCTTC
CASSPSGEFYNEQFF
>TRBD1|few|TRBJ1-1|TRBV18
TGTGCCAGCTCACCAGGGGACAGGGGGCTTGGGACTGAAGCTTTCTTT
CASSPGDRGLGTEAFF
>.|.|TRBJ2-3|TRBV3-1/TRBV3-2
TGTGCCAGCAGCCAAGATCAGGCCACAGATACGCAGTATTTT
CASSQDQATDTQYF
>.|.|TRBJ1-6|TRBV6-1
TGTGCCAGCAGTGAAACAGTGATTAATTCACCCCTCCACTTT
CASSETVINSPLHF
>.|.|TRBJ2-3|TRBV9
TGTGCCAGCAGCGTTACAGGGAGTTTCACAGATACGCAGTATTTT
CASSVTGSFTDTQYF
>.|.|TRBJ2-4|TRBV10-2
TGCGCCAGCACTGGGGGGGCACTAGCCAAAAACATTCAGTACTTC
CASTGGALAKNIQYF
>TRBD2|.|TRBJ2-3|TRBV4-2
TGTGCCAGCAGCCAAGAGGGACTAGCGGGGGGCGGATATACGCAGTATTTT
CASSQEGLAGGGYTQYF
>.|once|TRBJ1-5|TRBV15
TGTGCCACCAGCAGAGGAGGGATTTTGCTAAATAGCAATCAGCCCCAGCATTTT
CATSRGGILLNSNQPQHF
>.|.|TRBJ1-1|TRBV2
TGTGCCAGCAGTGAAGACACGAACACTGAAGCTTTCTTT
CASSEDTNTEAFF
>TRBD1|.|TRBJ1-3|TRBV28
TGTGCCAGCAGTCGGACAGGGGGAACTGGAAACACCATATATTTT
CASSRTGGTGNTIYF
>TRBD1|.|TRBJ1-2|TRBV2
TGTGCCAGCAGTCAACCAGGGACAGGGGGCTCCTCTCCCAACTATGGCTACACCTTC
CASSQPGTGGSSPNYGYTF
>TRBD1|.|TRBJ1-3|TRBV2
TGTGCCAGCAGCGGGGGACAGCTTAGCTCTGGAAACACCATATATTTT
CASSGGQLSSGNTIYF
>.|.|TRBJ2-1|TRBV5-1
TGCGCCAGCCGAGGGGGGGGCGCCTACAATGAGCAGTTCTTC
CASRGGGAYNEQFF
>.|.|TRBJ1-5|TRBV5-4
TGTGCCAGCAGCTTGTCCTTGAATCAGCCCCAGCATTTT
CASSLSLNQPQHF
>.|.|TRBJ2-1|TRBV15
TGTGCCACCAGCAGAGATGTCGGGGGACCTTGGGATGAGCAGTTCTTC
CATSRDVGGPWDEQFF
>.|.|TRBJ1-6|TRBV6-5
TGTGCCAGTAGGGGTTCCTATAATTCACCCCTCCACTTT
CASRGSYNSPLHF
>.|.|TRBJ2-3|TRBV29-1
TGCAGCGTTGGAGCTACCAACACAGATACGCAGTATTTT
CSVGATNTDTQYF
>.|.|TRBJ1-6|TRBV7-6
TGTGCCAGCAGCTTAGCGCCGGAGGAGGCCCTCCACTTT
CASSLAPEEALHF
>TRBD1|.|TRBJ2-5|TRBV6-6
TGTGCCAGCGGATTACGACAGGGAGCTCAAGAGACCCAGTACTTC
CASGLRQGAQETQYF
>.|.|TRBJ1-1|TRBV9
TGTGCCAGCAGCCCATTAAGCGGGACACTCACTGAAGCTTTCTTT
CASSPLSGTLTEAFF
>TRBD1|.|TRBJ1-2|TRBV19
TGTGCCAGTCGCCAAGGACAGGGGAACTATGGCTACACCTTC
CASRQGQGNYGYTF
>.|few|TRBJ1-6|TRBV27
TGTGCCAGCAGCCTACCCCTGCGGAAAACCCTCCACTTT
CASSLPLRKTLHF
>TRBD1|.|TRBJ1-4|TRBV23-1
TGCGCCAGCAGGAAGGACAGGGAAAATGAAAAACTGTTTTTT
CASRKDRENEKLFF